The sequence of this T cell receptor (beta chain) was determined in a study of shared clonotypes between healthy human individuals. Across the whole study: The study enrolled two women and a few men aged 18 to 49. Points from the study as a whole: Researchers found naive subsets generally carried larger estimated richness than memory subsets.

Libraries were prepared by immunoSEQ multiplex PCR; TCRdb keeps only in-frame clonotypes and omits some of them. Of about 1.1 million clones in the sample, approximately 80% were seen once. Turning to this clone: Its antigen is undetermined.

The CDR3 is 13 amino acids. Germline V CDR1 and CDR2: GTSNPN, SVGIG (reference sequence). With 8 bases removed from V and 0 bases from J, the gap between germline ends came to 12 bases. Each of the donors was a healthy adult who was HIV-negative and had not had a recent acute infection or vaccination. Specimen: memory CD4+ T cells from PBMCs. Subset described: CD45RA-negative fraction. The V gene is TRBV30, the J gene TRBJ2-3; a weak D match, TRBD1 (5 bases). The source is a man between 18 and 29 years old in good health. Some clones in this sample may be carry-over from other donors' samples. CDR3 sequence: CALIQGSTDTQYF. CDR3 DNA: TGTGCCCTAATCCAGGGAAGCACAGATACGCAGTATTTT.